The rows below give T cell receptor beta chains drawn from one sample of a study of blood T cell repertoires in COVID-19. This table comes from immunoSEQ multiplex PCR, and its TCRdb copy is limited to in-frame clones, with some not included. The data contain approximately 330,000 clones, about 90% of them singletons. What was sequenced was PBMCs or T cells enriched from blood (not recorded which). The receptors originated from a woman aged 25 to 39 who had recovered from COVID-19. The CDR3 runs from the conserved cysteine through the conserved F or W. The D gene is left open where the match is weak. The size of a clone is reported for some rows only, either as once, few or many, or as a class for expanded clones.

J | size | D | V | DNA | CDR3
TRBJ2-7 | once | . | TRBV6-5 | TGTGCCAGCAGTTCAACACAGGGTTCCTACGAGCAGTACTTC | CASSSTQGSYEQYF
TRBJ2-1 | . | TRBD1 | TRBV28 | TGTGCCAGCAGTTCCTCCAGGGGGCCCCATGAGCAGTTCTTC | CASSSSRGPHEQFF
TRBJ2-3 | . | . | TRBV10-3 | TGTGCCACTAAGAGCCGGGACTCACCTAGCACAGATACGCAGTATTTT | CATKSRDSPSTDTQYF
TRBJ1-4 | . | TRBD1 | TRBV13 | TGTGCCAGCAGCTCAAAGACAGGGTGGGGTAATGAAAAACTGTTTTTT | CASSSKTGWGNEKLFF
TRBJ2-3 | . | TRBD2 | TRBV5-1 | TGCGCCAGCAGCTTGGGGCTAGCGGGAGAGCCAGATACGCAGTATTTT | CASSLGLAGEPDTQYF
TRBJ2-5 | . | TRBD2 | TRBV5-1 | TGCGCCAGCAGCCTAGCGGTGAACCAAGAGACCCAGTACTTC | CASSLAVNQETQYF
TRBJ1-6 | . | . | TRBV27 | TGTGCCAGCAGTTTTTCTCCTGGACAGTTTTCACCCCTCCACTTT | CASSFSPGQFSPLHF
TRBJ1-1 | once | . | TRBV5-4 | TGTGCCAGCAGCCCAGCCGTTGGGGGGTGGTTTGGAGCGGCTTTCTTT | CASSPAVGGWFGAAFF
TRBJ2-7 | . | TRBD1 | TRBV7-9 | TGTGCCAGCAGCTCGCCGGACAGGGGCGAGCAGTACTTC | CASSSPDRGEQYF
TRBJ1-5 | . | TRBD1 | TRBV28 | TGTGCCAGCAGTACCGGGACAGGGGCATATAGCAATCAGCCCCAGCATTTT | CASSTGTGAYSNQPQHF
TRBJ1-6 | once | TRBD1 | TRBV24-1 | TGTGCCACCCAGGACAGGGACGTTTCACCCCTCCACTTT | CATQDRDVSPLHF